These 25 T cell receptor beta chains originate from one sample sequenced in a study of CD8 T cells in ankylosing spondylitis. Study findings and constraints: Seemingly characteristic of ankylosing spondylitis blood was a TCR beta motif consisting of 7 or 8 highly homologous variants.

Antigens for these TCRs are unknown. TCRdb passed the 5' RACE reads through MiXCR, listing each CDR3 protein once. This sample has 400,000 or so distinct CDR3 sequences, with 26% found just once. Sequences were obtained from blood, either unsorted or a sorted T cell fraction (not recorded which). These receptors were obtained from a male donor with ankylosing spondylitis.

This clonotype was seen a few times. The V and J genes are TRBV12-3 or TRBV12-4 and TRBJ1-6, with D maybe TRBD1 (6 bases). This CDR3 is built from 15 residues. The V and J ends lost 6 bases and 10 bases respectively, with 19 bases between them. CDR3 nucleotide sequence: TGTGCCAGCAGCCCGAACAGGGTAAAGAACTCACCCCTCCACTTT. Translation: CASSPNRVKNSPLHF.

The table lists this clonotype with a few counts. The chain is built from TRBV24-1 and TRBJ2-1; D possibly corresponds to TRBD1 (6 bases). Germline CDR1 is KGHDR and CDR2 is SFDVKD. Deletions cut 1 base from V and 0 bases from J, with 9 bases between. This CDR3 is 16 amino acids long. The CDR3 sequence is CATSDFADSSYNEQFF. The CDR3 DNA reads TGTGCCACCAGTGATTTTGCGGACAGCTCCTACAATGAGCAGTTCTTC.

This clonotype was counted only a few times. V usage is TRBV7-2 and J usage is TRBJ2-1, with TRBD2 matching 9 bases. Losses at the gene ends were 4 bases for V and 4 bases for J; bases not matched to a gene: 8. This CDR3 region has 16 residues. Germline V lookup: CDR1 SGHTA, CDR2 FQGNSA. The CDR3 bases are TGTGCCAGCAGCTCGGGAGCGGGAGGAGGATACAATGAGCAGTTCTTC. It translates to CASSSGAGGGYNEQFF.

The chain links TRBV14 to TRBJ2-3, with 7 positions matching TRBD1. The CDR3 covers 14 residues. Per the germline V gene, CDR1 is SGHDN and CDR2 is FVKESK. Unmatched junction bases numbered 5, after V lost 4 bases and J lost 4 bases. CDR3 sequence (DNA): TGTGCCAGCAGCCGGGCTAGGGGGCCAGATACGCAGTATTTT. This codes for CASSRARGPDTQYF. Together with reference TRBV14 and TRBJ2-3, the CDR3 gives the full variable domain: EAGVTQFPSHSVIEKGQTVTLRCDPISGHDNLYWYRRVMGKEIKFLLHFVKESKQDESGMPNNRFLAERTGGTYSTLKVQPAELEDSGVYFCASSRARGPDTQYFGPGTRLTVL.

This chain links TRBV12-3 or TRBV12-4 with TRBJ1-3, with 8 bases that match TRBD1. This CDR3 spans 15 amino acids. The ends lost 5 bases at V and 3 bases at J; junction bases unmatched: 6. The CDR3 reads CASSQRTGFGNTIYF. Here the CDR3 DNA reads TGTGCCAGCAGTCAGCGGACAGGGTTTGGAAACACCATATATTTT.

The rearrangement links TRBV3-1 to TRBJ2-3; D is perhaps TRBD2 (5 bases). Germline CDR1 LGHDT, CDR2 YNNKEL (reference sequence). Trimming cost V 3 bases and J 8 bases, with 12 bases left between them. This CDR3 is built from 13 residues. The CDR3 nucleotides are TGTGCCAGCAGCCATGGGAGTTCGGGTACGCAGTATTTT. It encodes CASSHGSSGTQYF.

This chain connects TRBV19 to TRBJ2-1; D is uncertain. Germline-derived CDR1 and CDR2 are LNHDA and SQIVND (reference sequence). V lost 2 bases and J lost 0, with 11 bases in between. The CDR3 is 16 amino acids. The CDR3 nucleotides are TGTGCCAGTAGTATAAATGGGCAGAACTCCTACAATGAGCAGTTCTTC. Its translation is CASSINGQNSYNEQFF. Based on the CDR3 plus reference TRBV19 and TRBJ2-1, the full variable domain is DGGITQSPKYLFRKEGQNVTLSCEQNLNHDAMYWYRQDPGQGLRLIYYSQIVNDFQKGDIAEGYSVSREKKESFPLTVTSAQKNPTAFYLCASSINGQNSYNEQFFGPGTRLTVL.

This rearrangement joins TRBV7-2 to TRBJ1-4, with a weak D call TRBD1 (5 bases). The CDR3 is 14 residues long. Trimming cost V 6 bases and J 0 bases, with 8 bases left between them. Germline CDR1 is SGHTA and CDR2 is FQGNSA. CDR3 DNA: TGTGCCAGCAGACGGGGGGCAACTAATGAAAAACTGTTTTTT. Its protein is CASRRGATNEKLFF. The full variable domain, completed using reference TRBV7-2 and TRBJ1-4, is GAGVSQSPSNKVTEKGKDVELRCDPISGHTALYWYRQSLGQGLEFLIYFQGNSAPDKSGLPSDRFSAERTGGSVSTLTIQRTQQEDSAVYLCASRRGATNEKLFFGSGTQLSVL.

This clonotype was recorded only once. V usage is TRBV19 and J usage is TRBJ1-5, with a possible D match to TRBD1 (5 bases). The CDR3 loop spans 15 amino acids. CDR1 is LNHDA and CDR2 is SQIVND in the germline V gene (reference sequence). Trimming removed 10 bases from V and 0 bases from J, with 16 bases in between. The CDR3 loop is CATRGGDLSNQPQHF. Written as DNA, the CDR3 is TGTGCCACCCGAGGTGGGGACCTTAGCAATCAGCCCCAGCATTTT.

The chain has TRBV7-8 and TRBJ2-5; D is uncertain. The CDR3 sequence is 11 residues long. Germline CDR1 SGHVS, CDR2 FQNEAQ. The CDR3 is CSGTPTETQYF. The CDR3 nucleotides read TGTTCGGGTACCCCCACTGAGACCCAGTACTTC.

The CDR3 DNA sequence: TGTGCCATCCTAAAGGGGGCGTTGGGCACTGAAGCTTTCTTT. It translates to CAILKGALGTEAFF. V is TRBV7-2 and J is TRBJ1-1; 7 bases line up with TRBD1. The CDR3 spans 14 residues. Germline V CDR1 and CDR2: SGHTA, FQGNSA. Germline trimming cut 10 bases from V and 4 bases from J; bases unmatched to any gene: 12.

The chain links TRBV6-1 to TRBJ2-7; 7 bases align to TRBD2. The CDR3 has 14 residues. V gave up 6 bases and J gave up 3 bases; unmatched junction bases: 8. The germline V gene has CDR1 MNHNS and CDR2 SASEGT. CDR3 residues: CASSQVLADYEQYF. For the CDR3, the DNA is TGTGCCAGCAGCCAGGTCCTAGCGGACTACGAGCAGTACTTC.

The chain joins TRBV12-3 or TRBV12-4 to TRBJ1-6; D unresolved. V was pared by 5 bases and J by 0 bases, with 11 bases between. This CDR3 has 16 residues. CDR3 in amino acids: CASSPDRSSYNSPLHF. CDR3 in DNA: TGTGCCAGCAGTCCAGACCGGAGCTCCTATAATTCACCCCTCCACTTT.

The chain has TRBV11-1 and TRBJ1-3; no clear D gene. This CDR3 contains 16 residues. Germline V gene lookup returns CDR1 SGHAT and CDR2 FQDESV (reference sequence). V shed 5 bases and J shed 4 bases, with 18 bases lying between them. The CDR3 region has the DNA TGTGCCAGCAGCGCGGCTCCGGAGCGTATCGGAAACACCATATATTTT. Translated, it gives CASSAAPERIGNTIYF.

This clonotype was seen a few times. The chain joins TRBV19 to TRBJ1-1, with 8 bases aligning to TRBD1. Trimming took 2 bases from V and 11 from J; bases not matched to a gene: 4. CDR1 and CDR2 (germline): LNHDA, SQIVND (reference sequence). The CDR3 covers 12 residues. CDR3: CASSIQQGVAFF. Here the CDR3 DNA reads TGTGCCAGTAGTATACAACAGGGGGTCGCTTTCTTT.

This clonotype occurred a few times. This chain links TRBV5-1 with TRBJ2-3, with a possible D match to TRBD1 (5 bases). Germline CDR1 and CDR2: SGHRS and YFSETQ. V shed 2 bases and J shed 2 bases, with 15 bases lying between them. The CDR3 covers 16 residues. The CDR3 reads CASSFQADRTTDTQYF. DNA of the CDR3: TGCGCCAGCAGCTTCCAGGCCGACAGAACCACAGATACGCAGTATTTT.

The chain uses TRBV12-3 or TRBV12-4 and TRBJ1-1; tentative D call: TRBD1 (5 bases). Trimming pared 4 bases from V and 4 bases from J, leaving 13 bases between. There are 14 residues in the CDR3. CDR3 amino acids: CASSWATGLTEAFF. DNA of the CDR3: TGTGCCAGCAGTTGGGCGACGGGGCTCACTGAAGCTTTCTTT.

DNA of the CDR3: TGCGCCAGCAGCCCGGGGCGACGGGCCTCATCCACAGATACGCAGTATTTT. Amino acid sequence: CASSPGRRASSTDTQYF. The chain links TRBV4-1 to TRBJ2-3; D tentatively fits TRBD1 or TRBD2 (5 bases each). Germline V gene data show CDR1 as MGHRA and CDR2 as YSYEKL. The CDR3 is made up of 17 amino acids. V was shortened by 4 bases and J by 2 bases, with 19 bases between the two germline ends.

This clonotype was counted only a few times. This chain uses TRBV3-1 with TRBJ1-1, with 7 bases matching TRBD1. CDR3 size: 14 residues. V lost 2 bases, J lost 7 bases, and 7 bases stayed unmatched. CDR1 is LGHDT, CDR2 YNNKEL, per germline (reference sequence). The CDR3 region has the DNA TGTGCCAGCAGCCAATCCGATAGGACAGGTGAAGCTTTCTTT. The encoded protein is CASSQSDRTGEAFF.

This clonotype was picked up a small number of times. The chain carries TRBV6-2 or TRBV6-3 and TRBJ2-2; D remains unclear. V lost 2 bases to trimming and J lost 5 bases, with 12 bases between them. Germline CDR1 reads MNHEY; CDR2 reads SVGEGT. The CDR3 is 15 amino acids. CDR3 amino acids: CASSYDPNDTGELFF. CDR3 sequence (DNA): TGTGCCAGCAGTTACGACCCGAATGATACCGGGGAGCTGTTTTTT.

V and J are TRBV27 and TRBJ1-2; no definite D call. With 6 bases removed from V and 4 bases from J, the gap between germline ends came to 6 bases. The CDR3 has 11 residues. Looked up from germline, CDR1 is MNHEY and CDR2 is SMNVEV (reference sequence). The CDR3 nucleotides are TGTGCCAGCAGGGCGGGCTATGGCTACACCTTC. Its translation is CASRAGYGYTF.

The chain joins TRBV11-2 to TRBJ1-2; D gene uncertain. The V end lost 0 bases, the J end lost 7 bases, and 12 bases lay between the germline ends. This CDR3 has 14 residues. Germline values: CDR1 SGHAT, CDR2 FQNNGV. CDR3 bases: TGTGCCAGCAGCTTAGATAGAAGGGTTGGTGGCTACACCTTC. Protein: CASSLDRRVGGYTF.

This chain uses TRBV10-3 with TRBJ2-7, with D possibly being TRBD1 (5 bases). With 5 bases removed from V and 0 bases from J, the gap between germline ends came to 14 bases. Per germline, CDR1 ENHRY and CDR2 SYGVKD. This CDR3 region has 15 residues. The CDR3 sequence: CAISYSGAPSYEQYF. The DNA for the CDR3 is TGTGCCATCAGTTATAGTGGGGCCCCCTCCTACGAGCAGTACTTC.

The chain is built from TRBV7-9 and TRBJ2-5; 8 bases are shared with TRBD2. In germline, CDR1 is SEHNR, CDR2 FQNEAQ (reference sequence). The J segment lost 5 bases and the V segment lost 2 bases, leaving 7 bases of the junction unmatched. The CDR3 has 15 residues. CDR3 loop: CASSLQAGDSETQYF. The CDR3, as DNA: TGTGCCAGCAGCTTACAAGCGGGAGATTCGGAGACCCAGTACTTC.

This clonotype was detected a few times. The rearrangement joins TRBV5-1 to TRBJ2-5; D is possibly TRBD1 or TRBD2 (5 bases each). The CDR3 spans 15 residues. CDR1 is SGHRS and CDR2 is YFSETQ in the germline V gene. Deletions cut 4 bases from V and 4 bases from J, with 17 bases between. CDR3 sequence (DNA): TGCGCCAGCAGCCCAGAGGGGCACACCAGAGAGACCCAGTACTTC. Protein sequence: CASSPEGHTRETQYF.